The sequence of this TCR beta chain was determined in a study of shared clonotypes between healthy human individuals. Study at large: Donors were a couple of women and a few men aged 18 to 49. Points from the study as a whole: Collection of samples was limited to blood; tissue repertoires likely differ. The four-donor shared clonotypes exceeded non-shared clonotypes in generation probability, with non-shared ones scoring lower. Four donors held about 5% of naive CD4 clonotypes in common.

The repertoire was sequenced with immunoSEQ multiplex PCR; TCRdb's copy has only in-frame clones and lacks some. The sample lists 900,000 to 1,200,000 clones, 78% occurring once. Germline CDR1 is GTSNPN and CDR2 is SVGIG (reference sequence). The CDR3 runs 13 residues. With 5 bases removed from V and 0 bases from J, the gap between germline ends came to 8 bases. On this clone: Its antigen is undetermined.

The origin of this receptor is a man aged 18 to 30 in good health. Some clones in this sample may be carry-over from other donors' samples. This rearrangement joins TRBV30 to TRBJ2-1, with D possibly matching TRBD1 (5 bases). Sequencing used memory CD4+ T cells from PBMCs. Subset specified: CD45RA-negative fraction. Here the CDR3 DNA reads TGTGCCTGGGGAGACAGCTCCTACAATGAGCAGTTCTTC. Translation gives CAWGDSSYNEQFF.